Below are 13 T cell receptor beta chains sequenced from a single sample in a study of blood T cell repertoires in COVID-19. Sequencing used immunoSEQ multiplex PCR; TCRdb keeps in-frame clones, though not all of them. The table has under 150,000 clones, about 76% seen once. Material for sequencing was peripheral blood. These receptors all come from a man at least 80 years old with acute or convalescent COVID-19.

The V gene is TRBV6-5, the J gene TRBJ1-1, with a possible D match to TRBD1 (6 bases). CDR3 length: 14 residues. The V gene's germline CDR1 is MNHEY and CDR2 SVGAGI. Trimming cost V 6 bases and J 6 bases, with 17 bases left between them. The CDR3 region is CASSGISRTAEAFF. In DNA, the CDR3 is TGTGCCAGCAGCGGAATATCAAGGACAGCTGAAGCTTTCTTT.

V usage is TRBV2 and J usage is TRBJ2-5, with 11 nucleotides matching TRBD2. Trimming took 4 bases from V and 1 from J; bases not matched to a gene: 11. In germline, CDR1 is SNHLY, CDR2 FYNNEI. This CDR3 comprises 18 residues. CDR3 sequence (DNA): TGTGCCAGCAGTGCAGTTGCCGGGACTAGCGGCTCCCAAGAGACCCAGTACTTC. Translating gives CASSAVAGTSGSQETQYF.

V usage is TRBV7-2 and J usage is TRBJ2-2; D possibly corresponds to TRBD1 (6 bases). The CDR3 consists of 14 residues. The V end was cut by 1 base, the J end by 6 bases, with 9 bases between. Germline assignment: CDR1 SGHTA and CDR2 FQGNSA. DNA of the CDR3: TGTGCCAGCAGCTTAGGTGGGGGCTCCGGGGAGCTGTTTTTT. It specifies CASSLGGGSGELFF.

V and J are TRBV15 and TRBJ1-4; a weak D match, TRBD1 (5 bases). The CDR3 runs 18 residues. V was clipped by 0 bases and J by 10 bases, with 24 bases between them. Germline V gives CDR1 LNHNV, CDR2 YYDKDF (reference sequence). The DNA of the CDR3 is TGTGCCACCAGCAGAGAGGTTTTGCTCCAGGCCCCGGGGGGAAAACTGTTTTTT. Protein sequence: CATSREVLLQAPGGKLFF.

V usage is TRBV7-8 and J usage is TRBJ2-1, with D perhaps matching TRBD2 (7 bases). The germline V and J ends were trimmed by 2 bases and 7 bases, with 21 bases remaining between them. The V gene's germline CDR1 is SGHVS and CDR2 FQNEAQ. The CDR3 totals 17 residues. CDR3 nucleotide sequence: TGTGCCAGCAGCTTATGGAATGGGGGGGCCGGGTTTAATGAGCAGTTCTTC. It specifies CASSLWNGGAGFNEQFF.

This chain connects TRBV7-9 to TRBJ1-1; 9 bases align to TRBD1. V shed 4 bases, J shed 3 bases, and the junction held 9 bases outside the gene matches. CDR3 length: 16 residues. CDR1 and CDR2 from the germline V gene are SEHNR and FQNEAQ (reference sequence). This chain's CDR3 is CASSSNPRTGDTEAFF. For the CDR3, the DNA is TGTGCCAGCAGCTCCAATCCCCGGACAGGGGACACTGAAGCTTTCTTT. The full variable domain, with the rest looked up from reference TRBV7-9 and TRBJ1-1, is DTGVSQNPRHKITKRGQNVTFRCDPISEHNRLYWYRQTLGQGPEFLTYFQNEAQLEKSRLLSDRFSAERPKGSFSTLEIQRTEQGDSAMYLCASSSNPRTGDTEAFFGQGTRLTVV.

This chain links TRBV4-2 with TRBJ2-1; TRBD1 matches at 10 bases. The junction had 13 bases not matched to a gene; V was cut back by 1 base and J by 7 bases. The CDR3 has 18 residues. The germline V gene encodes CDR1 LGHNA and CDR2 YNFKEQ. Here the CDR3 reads CASSQALRGTGAGNEQFF. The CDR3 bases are TGTGCCAGCAGCCAAGCCCTCCGGGGGACAGGGGCGGGGAATGAGCAGTTCTTC.

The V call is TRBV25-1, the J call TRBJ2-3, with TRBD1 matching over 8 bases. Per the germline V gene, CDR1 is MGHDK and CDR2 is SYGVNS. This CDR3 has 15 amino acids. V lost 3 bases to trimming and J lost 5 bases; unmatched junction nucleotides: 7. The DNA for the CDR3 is TGTGCCAGCAGTGACCTCCGGGACAGGAGAGATACGCAGTATTTT. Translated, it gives CASSDLRDRRDTQYF.

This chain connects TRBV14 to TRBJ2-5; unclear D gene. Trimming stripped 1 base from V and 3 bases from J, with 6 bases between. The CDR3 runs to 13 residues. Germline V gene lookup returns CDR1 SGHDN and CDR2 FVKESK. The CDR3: CASSQGAKETQYF. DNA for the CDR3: TGTGCCAGCAGCCAAGGCGCCAAAGAGACCCAGTACTTC. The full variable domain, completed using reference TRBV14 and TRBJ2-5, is EAGVTQFPSHSVIEKGQTVTLRCDPISGHDNLYWYRRVMGKEIKFLLHFVKESKQDESGMPNNRFLAERTGGTYSTLKVQPAELEDSGVYFCASSQGAKETQYFGPGTRLLVL.

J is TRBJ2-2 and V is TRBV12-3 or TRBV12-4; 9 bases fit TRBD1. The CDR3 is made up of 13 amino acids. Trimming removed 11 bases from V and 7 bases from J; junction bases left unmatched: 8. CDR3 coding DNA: TGTGCCGGGGGACAGGGTAATAGCGGGGAGCTGTTTTTT. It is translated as CAGGQGNSGELFF.

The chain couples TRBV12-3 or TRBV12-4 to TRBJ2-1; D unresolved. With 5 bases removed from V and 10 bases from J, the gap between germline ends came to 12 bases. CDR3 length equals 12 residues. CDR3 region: CASSPYSREQFF. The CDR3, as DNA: TGTGCCAGCAGTCCCTACAGTCGAGAGCAGTTCTTC.

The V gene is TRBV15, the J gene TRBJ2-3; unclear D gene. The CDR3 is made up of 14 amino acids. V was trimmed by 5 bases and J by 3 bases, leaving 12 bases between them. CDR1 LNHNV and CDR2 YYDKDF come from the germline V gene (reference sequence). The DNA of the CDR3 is TGTGCCACCAGCCCCCGGTCACTAACAGATACGCAGTATTTT. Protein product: CATSPRSLTDTQYF.

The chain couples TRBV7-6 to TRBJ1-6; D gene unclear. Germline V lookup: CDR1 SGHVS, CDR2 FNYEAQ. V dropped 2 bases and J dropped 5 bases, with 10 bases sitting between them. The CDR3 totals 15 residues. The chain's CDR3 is CASSLYRQNNSPLHF. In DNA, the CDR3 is TGTGCCAGCAGCTTATACCGACAAAATAATTCACCCCTCCACTTT.